This T cell receptor beta chain was retrieved from a study of cytomegalovirus exposure and HLA in healthy donors. Study context: A subsequent analysis stated that the 120 or so validation repertoires were run on the same platform as the roughly 670 first-cohort repertoires. Study outcomes and limitations: Most TCR sequences showed up rarely, but some public TCRs showed up in many donors. It was reportedly the case that the classifier diagnosed cytomegalovirus status with high specificity and sensitivity.

With regard to this clone: Its antigen remains unidentified.

Germline-derived CDR1 and CDR2 are LNHDA and SQIVND (reference sequence). The V and J ends lost 7 bases and 5 bases respectively, with 18 bases between them. The CDR3 has 15 residues. Method: immunoSEQ multiplex PCR; TCRdb's copy keeps in-frame clones and lacks some. The sample carries 120,000 to 150,000 clones, about 87% recorded once. The clonotype originates from a young man in good health and CMV-seropositive. This chain uses TRBV19 with TRBJ1-5; possibly TRBD1 for D (6 bases). The sample consisted of PBMCs. The CDR3 sequence is CASKLGGGGYQPQHF. CDR3 bases: TGTGCCAGTAAACTCGGGGGGGGCGGATATCAGCCCCAGCATTTT.